The clone carrying this TCR beta chain came up a few times. The CDR3 is made up of 12 amino acids. Trimming left V 3 bases short and J 3 bases short, with 6 bases between. Germline values: CDR1 SGHDT, CDR2 YYEEEE. The data derive from a study of response to subunit inactivated influenza vaccine. TCRdb processed the RT-PCR reads anew with MiXCR; each CDR3 protein has one entry. The sample includes about 780,000 distinct CDR3 sequences, around a sixth of them seen just once. Source: PBMCs from blood, taken less than 6 days after vaccination. The receptor was derived from a man aged 50-60 years who received an inactivated influenza vaccine. The chain links TRBV5-6 to TRBJ2-5; D is possibly TRBD2 (5 bases). The CDR3 here is CASSWGEETQYF. In nucleotides, the CDR3 is TGTGCCAGCAGCTGGGGAGAAGAGACCCAGTACTTC.